Listed below are T cell receptor beta chains from one sample, sequenced in a study of T cells in tuberculosis. Profiling relied on immunoSEQ multiplex PCR, and the TCRdb table lists in-frame clones only, not all of them. The sample includes 20,000 to 25,000 clones, about 96% of them seen just once. Sequencing input: PBMCs. Every receptor here comes from a donor between 10 and 35 years old with latent tuberculosis or without tuberculosis infection. The CDR3 runs from the conserved cysteine through the conserved F or W. A D gene is named only where the DNA matches it firmly. Clone sizes are given selectively: once, few, many, or a class where the clone is expanded.

TRBV9	NA	TRBD1	TRBJ1-2	TGTGCCAGCAGCACACGGACAGGGAACTATGGCTACACCTTC	CASSTRTGNYGYTF
TRBV18	NA	NA	TRBJ1-5	TGTGCCAGCTCACAACAGAGGGTGCAGCCCCAGCATTTT	CASSQQRVQPQHF
TRBV9	NA	NA	TRBJ1-2	TGTGCCAGCAGCGTAGACCTACAGGGAGTACTGACCTTC	CASSVDLQGVLTF
TRBV9	NA	NA	TRBJ2-3	TGTGCCAGCAGCGTAACACCAAGCACAGATACGCAGTATTTT	CASSVTPSTDTQYF
TRBV5-4	NA	NA	TRBJ2-5	TGTGCCAGCAGCTTGTTCAGTTCTCTCCCCCAAGAGACCCAGTACTTC	CASSLFSSLPQETQYF
TRBV9	NA	TRBD2	TRBJ2-2	TGTGCCAGCAGCGACCAAGCGGGGGACCTGTACACCGGGGAGCTGTTTTTT	CASSDQAGDLYTGELFF
TRBV29-1	few	TRBD1	TRBJ2-1	TGCAGCGTTTTAGACAGGGGGCTATACAATGAGCAGTTCTTC	CSVLDRGLYNEQFF
TRBV29-1	NA	NA	TRBJ1-5	TGCAGCGTTGCGGGGTTAGGGTTCAATCAGCCCCAGCATTTT	CSVAGLGFNQPQHF
TRBV19	NA	NA	TRBJ1-2	TGTGCCAGTAGTATGTTGGGTCTGGCAGCGCCATCGGACTATGGCTACACCTTC	CASSMLGLAAPSDYGYTF
TRBV25-1	NA	NA	TRBJ1-3	TGTGCCAGCAGTGAAAAGCCCCTCGTGCCGGGAAACACCATATATTTT	CASSEKPLVPGNTIYF
TRBV4-2	NA	TRBD2	TRBJ2-1	TGTGCCAGCAGTATGGCGGGAGCTTACAATGAGCAGTTCTTC	CASSMAGAYNEQFF
TRBV7-9	NA	TRBD2	TRBJ2-1	TGTGCCAGCAGCTTAGCGCTGGCTAGCGGGAGATCCTACAATGAGCAGTTCTTC	CASSLALASGRSYNEQFF
TRBV18	NA	TRBD1	TRBJ1-5	TGTGCCAGCTCACCAGTGACAGGGCGGGTCAATCAGCCCCAGCATTTT	CASSPVTGRVNQPQHF
TRBV6-5	NA	TRBD2	TRBJ2-5	TGTGCCAGCAAAATAGCGGGGGGGCAACAGACCCAGTACTTC	CASKIAGGQQTQYF
TRBV20-1	NA	NA	TRBJ1-2	TGCGCAGGCAGCTTTAGCTATGGCTACACCTTC	CAGSFSYGYTF
TRBV25-1	NA	NA	TRBJ2-7	TGTGCCAGCAGTGAATCAGTTGGGTCCCGGGGGACCTACGAGCAGTACTTC	CASSESVGSRGTYEQYF
TRBV10-3	NA	NA	TRBJ1-1	TGTGCCATCAGTGTTGGGGGGGCGGATAACACTGAAGCTTTCTTT	CAISVGGADNTEAFF
TRBV6-1	NA	TRBD1	TRBJ2-7	TGTGCCAGCAGTGCGGACAGGCCCTCCTACGAGCAGTACTTC	CASSADRPSYEQYF
TRBV21-1	NA	NA	TRBJ1-1	TGTGCCAGCACCAGCAAGACAAGGGGCCGGGAGAATGAAGCTTTCTTT	CASTSKTRGRENEAFF
TRBV4-2	NA	TRBD2	TRBJ2-5	TGTGCCAGCAGCCAAGATACCCAGGGACTAGCGGGAGGTACAGAGACCCAGTACTTC	CASSQDTQGLAGGTETQYF
TRBV5-1	NA	TRBD2	TRBJ2-7	TGCGCCAGCAGTCGACTTTCTAGCGGGAGGGCCCTCGGGGGCCCATCCTACGAGCAGTACTTC	CASSRLSSGRALGGPSYEQYF
TRBV7-2	NA	TRBD2	TRBJ2-3	TGTGCCAGCAGCTCCGCCGGACTAGCGAGTCAAAATACGCAGTATTTT	CASSSAGLASQNTQYF
TRBV7-6	once	TRBD2	TRBJ2-7	TGTGCCAGCAGCTCCGGGGGGTCCTACGAGCAGTACTTC	CASSSGGSYEQYF
TRBV7-2	NA	NA	TRBJ2-7	TGTGCCAGCAGCTTCAGGGGCCGTCGATCCTACGAGCAGTACTTC	CASSFRGRRSYEQYF
TRBV7-9	NA	TRBD1	TRBJ1-1	TGTGCCAGCAGCTTATCCCGACAGGGTGGAACTGAAGCTTTCTTT	CASSLSRQGGTEAFF
TRBV6-5	NA	NA	TRBJ1-6	TGTGCCAGCAGTTTTCTAGACGGAGTGAATAATTCACCCCTCCACTTT	CASSFLDGVNNSPLHF
TRBV12-5	NA	TRBD1	TRBJ1-5	TGTGCTAGTGCACTCTTACAGGGGCAGGGTCAGCCCCAGCATTTT	CASALLQGQGQPQHF
TRBV11-2	NA	NA	TRBJ1-6	TGTGCCAGCAGCCCCGCTGTACACTCCTATAATTCACCCCTCCACTTT	CASSPAVHSYNSPLHF
TRBV7-3	once	NA	TRBJ2-7	TGTGCCAGCAGCTTATCTGGCAGGGGAAACTACGAGCAGTACTTC	CASSLSGRGNYEQYF
TRBV5-1	NA	TRBD2	TRBJ2-2	TGCGCCAGCGGGAGGGACCCGACGATCCCCGGGGAGCTGTTTTTT	CASGRDPTIPGELFF
TRBV20-1	NA	NA	TRBJ1-2	TGCAGTGCTAGACAGGGAAACGGCTACACCTTC	CSARQGNGYTF
TRBV9	NA	TRBD2	TRBJ2-1	TGTGCCAGCAGCCCACTACCAGCGGGGTACAATGAGCAGTTCTTC	CASSPLPAGYNEQFF
TRBV5-4	NA	NA	TRBJ1-2	TGTGCCAGCAGCTTGGCGGTAGGGCAGGGCTATGGCTACACCTTC	CASSLAVGQGYGYTF
TRBV10-3	NA	TRBD1	TRBJ1-2	TGTGCCATCAGTGAGCCGACAGGGGGCCTCTATGGCTACACCTTC	CAISEPTGGLYGYTF
TRBV7-7	NA	NA	TRBJ2-5	TGTGCCAGCAGCTCAGTCGGGTTTTGGGAGACCCAGTACTTC	CASSSVGFWETQYF
TRBV25-1	NA	NA	TRBJ1-2	TGTGCCAGCAGTGTAACCGTGGGCACTCCCTTCTATGGCTACACCTTC	CASSVTVGTPFYGYTF
TRBV2	NA	NA	TRBJ2-7	TGTGCCAGCAGTGAAGTAAGGCCTACGATACAGTTTAACGAGCAGTACTTC	CASSEVRPTIQFNEQYF
TRBV2	NA	NA	TRBJ2-1	TGTGCCATGATAAACTGGGGGCTGACCTACAATGAGCAGTTCTTC	CAMINWGLTYNEQFF